A single sample is the source of the 16 T cell receptor beta chains below, sequenced in a study of breast tumors, draining lymph nodes, adjacent tissues. TCRdb reprocessed the multiplex PCR reads with MiXCR, giving one entry per CDR3 protein. The data hold 130,000 or so distinct CDR3 sequences, with over 25% observed a single time. Breast cancer patients provided tissue from their axillary draining lymph nodes. The material sequenced was axillary lymph node tissue. These receptors were taken from a female donor with breast cancer. Some clones in this sample may be carry-over from other donors' samples.

This clonotype has at least ten counts. The V gene is TRBV12-3 or TRBV12-4, the J gene TRBJ2-1; the D gene is possibly TRBD2 (7 bases). V gave up 6 bases and J gave up 4 bases, with 16 bases separating them. The CDR3 extends over 15 amino acids. CDR3 nucleotide sequence: TGTGCCAGCAGCAATTCCCGGGGGGCGTACAATGAGCAGTTCTTC. It codes for CASSNSRGAYNEQFF.

This clonotype occurred many times. The chain recombines TRBV11-2 with TRBJ1-2, with 7 bases fitting TRBD1. Per germline, CDR1 SGHAT and CDR2 FQNNGV. The V segment lost 5 bases and the J segment 0 bases; nucleotides outside the gene matches: 6. This CDR3 has 15 amino acids. Written as DNA, the CDR3 is TGTGCCAGCAGCCAAGGGACAGCGACTAACTATGGCTACACCTTC. Translating it yields CASSQGTATNYGYTF.

V and J are TRBV2 and TRBJ1-1; TRBD1 aligns across 9 bases. Looked up from germline, CDR1 is SNHLY and CDR2 is FYNNEI. The CDR3 consists of 13 residues. J gave up 5 bases and V 8 bases, and 6 bases lay outside the gene matches. CDR3 nucleotides: TGTGCCAGCCTGGACAGGGGTCGAACTGAAGCTTTCTTT. Translation: CASLDRGRTEAFF.

As for this clonotype: A much more abundant neighbour one base away suggests this may be a read error. The chain carries TRBV6-1 and TRBJ1-3; unclear D gene. Germline V CDR1 and CDR2: MNHNS, SASEGT. The CDR3 extends over 16 amino acids. The CDR3 DNA follows: TGTGCCAGCAGTGAAGCATTGCTCTTGGATGGAAGCACCATATATTTT. Amino acid sequence: CASSEALLLDGSTIYF.

The table lists this clonotype with a few counts. A junction boundary mismatches the germline segment, possibly from a read error. The V call is TRBV5-1, the J call TRBJ2-5, with D perhaps TRBD1 or TRBD2 (6 bases each). CDR3 length equals 12 residues. Germline V lookup: CDR1 SGHRS, CDR2 YFSETQ. The CDR3 DNA follows: TGCGCCAGCAGCCCGGAGGGGGAGACCCACTACTTC. Protein: CASSPEGETHYF.

The CDR3 here is CSARDRNEKLFF. CDR3 nucleotide sequence: TGCAGTGCTAGGGACCGTAATGAAAAACTGTTTTTT. The rearrangement joins TRBV20-1 to TRBJ1-4, with D hard to call. Trimming removed 3 bases at V and 4 bases at J, with 6 bases between. The CDR3 has 12 residues. The germline V gene has CDR1 DFQATT and CDR2 SNEGSKA (reference sequence).

This clonotype was observed at least ten times. The genes are TRBV6-6 and TRBJ2-1; D may be TRBD1 (6 bases). The germline V and J ends were trimmed by 2 bases and 1 base, with 12 bases remaining between them. Germline V gene sequence: CDR1 MNHNY, CDR2 SVGAGI (reference sequence). The CDR3 is 16 residues long. CDR3 coding DNA: TGTGCCAGCAGTTACCGGGACACTATTTCCTACAATGAGCAGTTCTTC. Its protein product is CASSYRDTISYNEQFF.

This clonotype has a handful of counts. This sequence may be a read error, since a much larger clone differs from it by one base. This chain links TRBV7-3 with TRBJ2-6; TRBD1 is a possible D gene (5 bases). The CDR3 extends over 15 amino acids. Germline V gene data show CDR1 as SGHTA and CDR2 as FQGTGA. The CDR3 sequence is CASSSPAGGANVLPF. The DNA of the CDR3 is TGTGCCAGCAGTTCCCCAGCCGGTGGGGCCAACGTCCTGCCTTTC.

This clonotype has at least ten counts. CDR3 nucleotide sequence: TGTGCCAGCAGCCCCCCCCGGGCCCTTGACACCGGGGAGCTGTTTTTT. Translating it yields CASSPPRALDTGELFF. The chain carries TRBV7-6 and TRBJ2-2; D is unresolved. The length of the CDR3 is 16 residues. Trimming took 5 bases from V and 3 from J, leaving 16 bases between them. In germline, CDR1 is SGHVS, CDR2 FNYEAQ. Full variable domain (rest looked up from reference TRBV7-6 and TRBJ2-2): GAGVSQSPRYKVTKRGQDVALRCDPISGHVSLYWYRQALGQGPEFLTYFNYEAQQDKSGLPNDRFSAERPEGSISTLTIQRTEQRDSAMYRCASSPPRALDTGELFFGEGSRLTVL.

This clonotype was seen many times. The rearrangement joins TRBV7-6 to TRBJ2-2; no reliable D call. Germline V gene sequence: CDR1 SGHVS, CDR2 FNYEAQ. V gave up 0 bases and J gave up 4 bases, with 3 bases separating them. The CDR3 runs to 13 residues. The CDR3 DNA is TGTGCCAGCAGCTTAGCAAGCACCGGGGAGCTGTTTTTT. It translates to CASSLASTGELFF.

V gene TRBV12-3 or TRBV12-4 combines with J gene TRBJ1-6, with a tentative D call TRBD1 (5 bases). V was clipped by 5 bases and J by 9 bases, with 11 bases between them. The CDR3 runs 13 residues. CDR3 sequence reads: CASSRAGVSPLHF. The DNA for the CDR3 is TGTGCCAGCAGTAGGGCGGGGGTTTCACCCCTCCACTTT.

This clonotype came up many times. A much bigger clone sits one base away, suggesting this may be a read error. The chain links TRBV20-1 to TRBJ2-7; 7 bases agree with TRBD2. The CDR3 totals 14 residues. V was pared by 6 bases and J by 6 bases, with 14 bases of the junction left unmatched. The V gene's germline CDR1 is DFQATT and CDR2 SNEGSKA (reference sequence). CDR3 loop: CSAQSGGLDSEQYF. CDR3 sequence (DNA): TGCAGTGCCCAGTCGGGGGGTCTCGACTCCGAGCAGTACTTC.

This clonotype was counted many times. The chain carries TRBV11-2 and TRBJ2-4; D gene uncertain. In germline, CDR1 is SGHAT, CDR2 FQNNGV. This CDR3 region has 12 residues. Trimming removed 5 bases at V and 10 bases at J, with 12 bases between. This CDR3 is CASSPPGGIQYF. CDR3 bases: TGTGCCAGCAGCCCGCCGGGCGGTATTCAGTACTTC.

The chain combines TRBV20-1 with TRBJ2-1; 12 nucleotides match TRBD2. J gave up 2 bases and V 6 bases, and 8 bases lay outside the gene matches. The CDR3 loop spans 16 amino acids. Germline loops: CDR1 DFQATT, CDR2 SNEGSKA (reference sequence). The CDR3 protein is CSASPRLAGAYNEQFF. In DNA, the CDR3 is TGCAGTGCCTCCCCCCGACTAGCGGGAGCCTACAATGAGCAGTTCTTC.

This clonotype occurred many times. The chain couples TRBV12-3 or TRBV12-4 to TRBJ1-4; D is undetermined. The CDR3 covers 14 residues. Trimming removed 5 bases from V and 3 bases from J, with 10 bases in between. The chain's CDR3 is CASSGQIANEKLFF. The CDR3 DNA reads TGTGCCAGCAGTGGGCAAATTGCTAATGAAAAACTGTTTTTT.

This clonotype was detected ten times or more. The chain recombines TRBV7-8 with TRBJ2-5; the D gene could be TRBD1 or TRBD2 (7 bases each). This CDR3 contains 18 residues. V was cut by 5 bases and J by 1 base, with 23 bases left in between. The V gene's germline CDR1 is SGHVS and CDR2 FQNEAQ. The CDR3 coding sequence is TGTGCCAGCAGCCCCGGGACAGCGGGGTGGGGTTCCCAAGAGACCCAGTACTTC. Amino acids: CASSPGTAGWGSQETQYF.